This TCR beta chain was found in a study of blood T cell repertoires in COVID-19. Study overall: Both acute and convalescent COVID-19 samples were obtained from the United States, Italy and Spain. T cells, B-cell-depleted T cells, or PBMCs provided the cDNA or gDNA that served as material.

The junction had 6 bases not matched to a gene; V was cut back by 3 bases and J by 5 bases. Germline V gene lookup returns CDR1 SGHNT and CDR2 YYREEE (reference sequence). The CDR3 is made up of 15 amino acids. Authors' data handling: The assay estimated nucleated cells by amplifying reference gene primers. Some clones are missing from TCRdb's copy, which holds only in-frame ones; the method was immunoSEQ multiplex PCR. The V and J calls and clone size come from that table; D and trimming were worked out from the DNA. The sample yields roughly 25,000 clones, 90% seen once. The sequenced sample consisted of peripheral blood. This sequence joins TRBV5-4 and TRBJ1-1, with 11 bases matching TRBD1. The receptor's source is a man aged 70-80 years with acute or convalescent COVID-19. The CDR3 region has the DNA TGTGCCAGCAGCTCACCCGGGACAGGGGGGACTGAAGCTTTCTTT. Its translation is CASSSPGTGGTEAFF.